This T cell receptor (beta chain) was identified during a study of CD8 T cells in Susac syndrome (dated by TCRdb to the late 2010s). Concerning the study at large: The study used repertoire sequencing to test whether antigen drove CD8+ T cell activation and differentiation in Susac syndrome.

RNA was extracted using the RNeasy kit, and roughly 0.5 to 1 microgram was reverse transcribed with random hexamers. The immunoSEQ multiplex PCR assay, which covers 54 Vbeta and 13 Jbeta segments, was used to amplify TCR beta CDR3 regions. PCR amplification bias was corrected using a synthetic template baseline for primer optimization and computational correction. The source study handled its data this way. Reads were assigned to V, D and J genes according to IMGT and analyzed in immunoSEQ Analyzer, with only productive sequences retained. Clonality was computed as one minus Shannon entropy normalized by log2 of the number of productive unique sequences. For each patient and control, public and private clones were evaluated within the 100 most prevalent clones. Clones were defined as Susac-specific when absent from the healthy and MS cohorts, from roughly 1,000 published viral clones and from other ImmuneACCESS disease sequences. TCRdb took the public reads, trimmed them with fastp at Q25, ran MiXCR for clone calling and kept in-frame beta chains. Identical CDR3 proteins give one entry, which carries the most common genes and DNA. Clone size and V and J calls follow TCRdb, not the original study. The table for this sample lists 300,000 or so distinct CDR3 sequences; 92% of them were counted only once. Clones ranked in the top ten supply approximately 0.065% of the sample.

The CDR3 goes from the cysteine to the phenylalanine over 13 residues. Only the CDR3 part of the read is kept: 39 bases, read in frame from the first base. CDR1 is given as SGHDT and CDR2 as YYEEEE, both from the germline V gene. The V end gives up 5 bases and the J end 10 bases, leaving 10 bases in the junction not matched to a gene. Overall study results and their limits: The number of individuals in the TCR sequencing and HLA analysis was acknowledged as relatively small.

Peripheral blood CD8+ and CD4+ T cells from healthy donors, Susac syndrome patients and multiple sclerosis patients were profiled by high-throughput TCR beta sequencing. The multiple sclerosis controls were treatment-naive patients whose relapsing-remitting disease, either stable or active, fulfilled the revised McDonald criteria. Bulk CD8+ and CD4+ T cells were purified by magnetic negative isolation, whereas CD8+ TEMRA cells were enriched by FACS. Blood was drawn into EDTA tubes, processed within 24 hours, and PBMCs were isolated by density gradient centrifugation. PBMCs intended for TCR sequencing were cryopreserved in liquid nitrogen and thawed later in a water bath at 37 degrees C. The sorted or isolated CD4+, CD8+ and CD8+ TEMRA cells reached a purity of at least 90%. A word on this clonotype: The clone's antigen remains unknown. One base away there is no much larger clone; base qualities are not given.

This chain joins TRBV5-6 to TRBJ1-2; 8 nucleotides in the junction match TRBD1. This TCR was sampled from a human donor with multiple sclerosis. Sequencing used CD4+ T cells from PBMCs. The nucleotide sequence is given as TGTGCCAGCAGTTGGACAGGGAAGTCTGCCTACACCTTC. It translates as CASSWTGKSAYTF.